This paragraph covers one T cell receptor beta chain sequence. This sample was included in a study of control samples from healthy donors and cancer patients. TCRdb's table, derived via immunoSEQ multiplex PCR, lists solely in-frame clones and lacks some. The sample holds around 140,000 clones, approximately 94% seen once. Trimming took 2 bases from V and 0 from J, leaving 2 bases between them. Germline CDR1 SGHDT, CDR2 YYEEEE. This CDR3 is built from 12 residues. The V call is TRBV5-6, the J call TRBJ1-1; D not resolved. The clonotype comes from a man between 40 and 49 years old in good health. Input material: blood. The CDR3 DNA is TGTGCCAGCAGCTTCATGAACACTGAAGCTTTCTTT. It is translated as CASSFMNTEAFF.